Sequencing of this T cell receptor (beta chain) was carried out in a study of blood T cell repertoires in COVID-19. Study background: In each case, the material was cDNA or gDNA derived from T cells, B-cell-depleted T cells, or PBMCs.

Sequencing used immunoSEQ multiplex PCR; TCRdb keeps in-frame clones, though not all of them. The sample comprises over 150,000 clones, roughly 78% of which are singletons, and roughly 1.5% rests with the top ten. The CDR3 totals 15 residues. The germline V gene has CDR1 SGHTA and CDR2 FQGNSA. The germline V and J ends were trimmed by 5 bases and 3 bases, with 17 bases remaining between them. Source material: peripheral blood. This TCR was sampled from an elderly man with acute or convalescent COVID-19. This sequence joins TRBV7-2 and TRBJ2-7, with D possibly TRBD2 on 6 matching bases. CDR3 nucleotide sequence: TGTGCCAGCAGCCCCGGGAGACAGATCCTCTACGAGCAGTACTTC. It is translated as CASSPGRQILYEQYF. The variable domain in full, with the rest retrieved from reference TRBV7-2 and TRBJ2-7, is GAGVSQSPSNKVTEKGKDVELRCDPISGHTALYWYRQSLGQGLEFLIYFQGNSAPDKSGLPSDRFSAERTGGSVSTLTIQRTQQEDSAVYLCASSPGRQILYEQYFGPGTRLTVT.